These T cell receptor beta chains were read from a single sample in a study of cytomegalovirus exposure and HLA in healthy donors. Produced via immunoSEQ multiplex PCR; TCRdb's table is partial and in-frame only. The repertoire has approximately 150,000 clones, approximately 80% of them found once; the top ten carry 5.5% to 6%. Sequencing was carried out using PBMCs. These receptors were taken from a man younger than 40 in good health and CMV-seropositive. The CDR3 runs from the conserved cysteine through the conserved F or W. Each record gives: V gene, CDR3 protein.

TRBV7-2 | CASSFGQSGNQPQHF
TRBV12-2 | CASRRPQGAHPTGELFF
TRBV28 | CASSPRTLTDTQYF
TRBV27 | CASSKQGWYEQYF
TRBV10-3 | CAISTGNEQFF
TRBV23-1 | CASSQQGAGEQFF
TRBV5-1 | CASSSGQPTNEKLFF
TRBV19 | CASSTNRGAYEQYF
TRBV10-1 | CASSDTGDSYEQYF
TRBV7-8 | CASSLVGEGSHYGYTF
TRBV4-1 | CASSSTPGATNTEAFF
TRBV19 | CASSIGASGYNEQFF
TRBV4-3 | CASSQGEGIGNTIYF
TRBV5-1 | CASSFGTTTGELFF
TRBV2 | CASSLLGTTVSPLHF
TRBV7-8 | CASSPEGGFPSGANVLTF
TRBV4-3 | CASSRAGTGRADTQHF
TRBV7-9 | CASSHPNYGYTF
TRBV28 | CASSLVYEQFF
TRBV4-1 | CASSPIWTSNEQYF
TRBV14 | CASSQGWTGFNQPQHF
TRBV19 | CASSISGAWEAFF
TRBV15 | CATREGGATDTQYF
TRBV14 | CASSSGQARETQYF
TRBV13 | CASSTRTSKNNEQFF
TRBV28 | CASIPGLRPWAQYF
TRBV28 | CASSFILTLQGIWSDSNQPQHF
TRBV4-1 | CASSQDSRATGVKNSPLHF
TRBV5-6 | CASSGRDRGPVWYEQYF
TRBV5-6 | CASSLWPGWRTGELFF
TRBV6-1 | CASTLKDFFEAFF
TRBV5-5 | CASSLSPRTEAFF